A single sample gave rise to the 26 T cell receptor beta chains below, sequenced in a study of T cell changes during pregnancy in multiple sclerosis. Here immunoSEQ multiplex PCR was the method, and the copy in TCRdb shows in-frame clones only, minus some. The sample consists of more than 70,000 clones, 92% of them appearing once. This specimen was peripheral blood, taken before pregnancy. These receptors all come from a female donor with multiple sclerosis, enrolled in a pregnancy study.

This chain connects TRBV2 to TRBJ1-2; a possible D gene is TRBD1 (6 bases). Germline V gene sequence: CDR1 SNHLY, CDR2 FYNNEI. Trimming took 5 bases from V and 4 from J, leaving 17 bases between them. CDR3 size: 15 residues. CDR3 nucleotides: TGTGCCAGCAGTTTCAAACCGGGACACACCTATGGCTACACCTTC. Translated: CASSFKPGHTYGYTF.

V gene TRBV6-6 combines with J gene TRBJ2-7; D is perhaps TRBD2 (6 bases). V lost 0 bases and J lost 0, with 6 bases in between. CDR3 size: 14 residues. From germline, CDR1 is MNHNY and CDR2 SVGAGI (reference sequence). CDR3 sequence: CASSYSTSSYEQYF. Written as DNA, the CDR3 is TGTGCCAGCAGTTACTCGACTAGCTCCTACGAGCAGTACTTC.

This clone was detected once. This chain links TRBV27 with TRBJ1-5, with 9 bases fitting TRBD1. This CDR3 spans 15 amino acids. Germline V gives CDR1 MNHEY, CDR2 SMNVEV (reference sequence). The trim removed 3 bases at V and 3 bases at J, leaving 3 bases unmatched. In DNA, the CDR3 is TGTGCCAGCAGTTTTAGGACAGGGGCCAATCAGCCCCAGCATTTT. It translates to CASSFRTGANQPQHF.

The V call is TRBV7-9, the J call TRBJ2-7, with 8 bases fitting TRBD1. Per germline, CDR1 SEHNR and CDR2 FQNEAQ (reference sequence). The CDR3 has 14 residues. The J segment lost 5 bases and the V segment lost 4 bases, leaving 7 bases of the junction unmatched. The CDR3 protein is CASSSGTGRHEQYF. DNA for the CDR3: TGTGCCAGCAGCTCCGGGACAGGTCGACACGAGCAGTACTTC.

V and J are TRBV9 and TRBJ2-3, with 8 bases aligning to TRBD2. The ends lost 1 base at V and 2 bases at J; junction bases unmatched: 3. The CDR3 loop spans 15 amino acids. Germline CDR1 is SGDLS and CDR2 is YYNGEE. The CDR3 DNA follows: TGTGCCAGCAGCGTAACGGGAGGGACCACAGATACGCAGTATTTT. Its translation: CASSVTGGTTDTQYF.

This chain connects TRBV7-9 to TRBJ2-2; a possible D gene is TRBD2 (5 bases). The length of the CDR3 is 13 residues. CDR1 SEHNR and CDR2 FQNEAQ come from the germline V gene (reference sequence). V shed 4 bases and J shed 7 bases, with 10 bases lying between them. The CDR3 DNA sequence: TGTGCCAGCAGCTCTAGCTCCAACGGGGAGCTGTTTTTT. This translates into CASSSSSNGELFF. Using reference TRBV7-9 and TRBJ2-2 for the parts outside the CDR3, the full variable domain is DTGVSQNPRHKITKRGQNVTFRCDPISEHNRLYWYRQTLGQGPEFLTYFQNEAQLEKSRLLSDRFSAERPKGSFSTLEIQRTEQGDSAMYLCASSSSSNGELFFGEGSRLTVL.

V and J are TRBV4-2 and TRBJ2-5; TRBD2 agrees at 7 bases. CDR3 length: 15 residues. Unmatched junction bases numbered 7, after V lost 1 base and J lost 5 bases. Germline CDR1 and CDR2: LGHNA and YNFKEQ. CDR3 in DNA: TGTGCCAGCAGCCAAGGACTAGCTGGAAGGGAGACCCAGTACTTC. This codes for CASSQGLAGRETQYF.

J is TRBJ2-4 and V is TRBV6-1, with TRBD1 identical over 9 bases. V gave up 0 bases and J gave up 0 bases; unmatched junction bases: 18. The CDR3 covers 22 residues. The germline V gene has CDR1 MNHNS and CDR2 SASEGT. The chain's CDR3 is CASSEARGFGDRDLLAKNIQYF. The DNA for the CDR3 is TGTGCCAGCAGTGAAGCGCGCGGTTTTGGGGACAGGGACCTCTTAGCCAAAAACATTCAGTACTTC.

This sequence joins TRBV19 and TRBJ1-1; D gene unclear. This CDR3 has 12 residues. Germline V gives CDR1 LNHDA, CDR2 SQIVND (reference sequence). V lost 3 bases and J 3 bases, leaving 5 bases between the germline ends. The CDR3 spells CASSMRYTEAFF. The CDR3 bases are TGTGCCAGTAGTATGAGATACACTGAAGCTTTCTTT.

J is TRBJ1-2 and V is TRBV5-6; D call uncertain. Trimming removed 4 bases from V and 11 bases from J, with 15 bases in between. CDR3 length: 12 amino acids. Germline CDR1 and CDR2: SGHDT and YYEEEE. The CDR3 is CASSLRVGIYTF. The CDR3 region has the DNA TGTGCCAGCAGCCTGAGGGTCGGAATATACACCTTC.

The genes are TRBV7-2 and TRBJ2-7; 8 positions agree with TRBD2. This CDR3 has 15 amino acids. Germline V gene data show CDR1 as SGHTA and CDR2 as FQGNSA. V was clipped by 3 bases and J by 0 bases; unmatched bases: 4. In nucleotides, the CDR3 is TGTGCCAGCAGCTTTTCTAGCGGGCCCTCCTACGAGCAGTACTTC. This codes for CASSFSSGPSYEQYF.

The genes are TRBV27 and TRBJ1-1; D may be TRBD1 (5 bases). The germline CDR1 and CDR2 sequences are MNHEY and SMNVEV (reference sequence). The CDR3 covers 13 residues. V was clipped by 5 bases and J by 6 bases, with 13 bases between them. Written as DNA, the CDR3 is TGTGCCAGCAGTATCCAGGGTGCCGCTGAAGCTTTCTTT. Its protein is CASSIQGAAEAFF.

This clone was seen just once. The chain couples TRBV7-2 to TRBJ2-3; TRBD2 agrees at 13 bases. CDR3 length equals 16 residues. The junction had 7 bases not matched to a gene; V was cut back by 6 bases and J by 4 bases. CDR1 and CDR2 from the germline V gene are SGHTA and FQGNSA. The CDR3 DNA is TGTGCCAGCAGTGCACTAGCGGGAGGGGTGGCAGATACGCAGTATTTT. Protein: CASSALAGGVADTQYF.

J is TRBJ2-5 and V is TRBV29-1, with 8 positions matching TRBD1. The CDR3 consists of 15 residues. V was clipped by 8 bases and J by 3 bases; unmatched bases: 14. Looked up from germline, CDR1 is SQVTM and CDR2 is ANQGSEA. Here the CDR3 DNA reads TGCAGCACGGTACAGGGGGAACTCCCTAAAGAGACCCAGTACTTC. Translating it yields CSTVQGELPKETQYF.

This chain joins TRBV27 and TRBJ2-7; possibly TRBD2 for D (5 bases). CDR3 length: 14 residues. V was trimmed by 5 bases and J by 0 bases, leaving 11 bases between them. CDR1 and CDR2 (germline): MNHEY, SMNVEV (reference sequence). The CDR3 region is CASSHRGSSYEQYF. CDR3 nucleotides: TGTGCCAGCAGTCACCGAGGGAGCTCCTACGAGCAGTACTTC.

The rearrangement joins TRBV7-2 to TRBJ1-1; possible D gene TRBD1, 6 bases. The germline V gene has CDR1 SGHTA and CDR2 FQGNSA. Between the trimmed V and J ends, which lost 2 bases and 0 bases, there was a span of 16 bases. The CDR3 contains 17 residues. In nucleotides, the CDR3 is TGTGCCAGCAGCTTAACCTTTCTGACAGGCATGAACACTGAAGCTTTCTTT. Translating gives CASSLTFLTGMNTEAFF.

The chain has TRBV7-9 and TRBJ2-5; 10 nucleotides line up with TRBD2. The CDR3 contains 15 residues. J lost 5 bases, V lost 1 base, and 4 bases had no gene match. Germline V CDR1 and CDR2: SEHNR, FQNEAQ (reference sequence). CDR3 in amino acids: CASSLGAGGWETQYF. Written as DNA, the CDR3 is TGTGCCAGCAGCTTAGGAGCGGGAGGGTGGGAGACCCAGTACTTC.

The chain is built from TRBV29-1 and TRBJ2-1; 11 bases match TRBD2. The germline gives CDR1 SQVTM, CDR2 ANQGSEA. V trimming: 7 bases; J trimming: 7 bases; junction bases outside the gene matches: 15. The CDR3 contains 16 residues. CDR3 sequence: CSAEGTSGRLGNEQFF. The CDR3 DNA reads TGCAGCGCAGAAGGGACTAGCGGACGCCTGGGGAATGAGCAGTTCTTC.

The V call is TRBV27, the J call TRBJ2-1, with D possibly TRBD1 on 5 matching bases. V was shortened by 7 bases and J by 0 bases, with 10 bases between the two germline ends. CDR1 is MNHEY, CDR2 SMNVEV, per germline (reference sequence). This CDR3 is built from 14 residues. The CDR3 DNA follows: TGTGCCAGCACAGACAGACGCTCCTACAATGAGCAGTTCTTC. As protein: CASTDRRSYNEQFF.

The V call is TRBV2, the J call TRBJ1-1, with D tentatively TRBD1 (5 bases). CDR3 length: 13 amino acids. V was pared by 3 bases and J by 4 bases, with 9 bases between. Germline CDR1 and CDR2: SNHLY and FYNNEI. As DNA, the CDR3 is TGTGCCAGCAGTGACAGGGTCCCCACTGAAGCTTTCTTT. Its protein product is CASSDRVPTEAFF.

This clone has just a few counts. The chain has TRBV5-4 and TRBJ1-5; D gene unclear. The germline CDR1 and CDR2 sequences are SGHNT and YYREEE (reference sequence). Trimming took off 2 bases at V and 4 bases at J, with 7 bases between the two ends. The CDR3 is made up of 13 amino acids. This CDR3 is CASSFDQNQPQHF. CDR3 bases: TGTGCCAGCAGCTTCGATCAGAATCAGCCCCAGCATTTT.

This chain joins TRBV18 and TRBJ2-6; the D gene is possibly TRBD2 (6 bases). Trimming removed 2 bases from V and 4 bases from J, with 18 bases in between. Germline assignment: CDR1 KGHSH and CDR2 LQKENI. The CDR3 has 18 amino acids. The CDR3 DNA reads as TGTGCCAGCTCACCAGGGACGACGGGAGCTGTGGGGGCCAACGTCCTGACTTTC. This sequence encodes CASSPGTTGAVGANVLTF.

Written as DNA, the CDR3 is TGTGCCAGCAGTGACTCCGCCGGCGGGGAGCAGTACTTC. This gives the protein CASSDSAGGEQYF. J is TRBJ2-7 and V is TRBV6-4, with D perhaps TRBD2 (5 bases). V lost 0 bases to trimming and J lost 7 bases, with 10 bases between them. The CDR3 has 13 residues. Germline loops: CDR1 MRHNA, CDR2 SNTAGT.

This chain links TRBV27 with TRBJ2-3; 9 bases match TRBD2. Germline-derived CDR1 and CDR2 are MNHEY and SMNVEV (reference sequence). CDR3 size: 19 residues. The V and J ends lost 0 bases and 0 bases, in that order; junction bases with no gene match: 10. The CDR3 protein is CASSLSRGRASTSTDTQYF. Here the CDR3 DNA reads TGTGCCAGCAGTTTATCGCGCGGGAGGGCCTCAACTAGCACAGATACGCAGTATTTT.

The chain joins TRBV2 to TRBJ2-2, with 9 nucleotides matching TRBD2. V was clipped by 5 bases and J by 4 bases; unmatched bases: 5. Germline V gives CDR1 SNHLY, CDR2 FYNNEI. CDR3 length: 15 residues. In DNA form, the CDR3 reads TGTGCCAGCAGTCTACTAGCGGGCAGCACCGGGGAGCTGTTTTTT. Its protein is CASSLLAGSTGELFF.

The chain links TRBV12-5 to TRBJ2-3; TRBD2 agrees at 14 bases. Germline V gene lookup returns CDR1 LGHNT and CDR2 FRNRAP. The length of the CDR3 is 22 residues. The ends lost 9 bases at V and 0 bases at J; junction bases unmatched: 23. CDR3 sequence reads: CARTVQGRVLTSGRVSTDTQYF. In DNA form, the CDR3 reads TGTGCTAGGACCGTACAGGGGAGGGTTTTGACTAGCGGGAGGGTTAGCACAGATACGCAGTATTTT.